Listed below are T cell receptor beta chains from one sample, sequenced in a study of T cells after yellow fever vaccination. TCRdb fed the 5' RACE reads into MiXCR, producing one record per CDR3 protein. The sample holds more than 350,000 distinct CDR3 sequences; more than 9% are singletons and the top ten take more than 15%. The material sequenced was PBMCs, taken on the day of the first yellow fever vaccination. These receptor sequences come from a man aged 18 to 30 who received the YFV17D yellow fever vaccine. CDR3s include the opening cysteine and the closing phenylalanine or tryptophan. Each record gives: J gene, clone size, D gene, V gene, CDR3 protein, CDR3 DNA. The D gene is left open where the match is weak. Some rows have no size entry. The others give once, few or many, or a class for an expanded clone.

J: TRBJ1-5
size: -
D: TRBD1
V: TRBV6-2/TRBV6-3
CDR3: CASNPTGIPQPQHF
DNA: TGTGCCAGCAACCCGACAGGGATCCCTCAGCCCCAGCATTTT

J: TRBJ1-1
size: -
D: -
V: TRBV12-3/TRBV12-4
CDR3: CASSLADLPSTEAFF
DNA: TGTGCCAGCAGTTTAGCAGATCTCCCGAGCACTGAAGCTTTCTTT

J: TRBJ2-2
size: -
D: -
V: TRBV4-1
CDR3: CASRQALGQGGTGELFF
DNA: TGCGCCAGCAGACAGGCCCTGGGCCAGGGGGGCACCGGGGAGCTGTTTTTT

J: TRBJ2-7
size: few
D: -
V: TRBV6-5
CDR3: CASSYSLGAYEQYF
DNA: TGTGCCAGCAGTTACAGTCTGGGCGCCTACGAGCAGTACTTC

J: TRBJ2-1
size: -
D: -
V: TRBV27
CDR3: CASSPLPADIQMQFF
DNA: TGTGCCAGCAGTCCGCTCCCGGCGGACATCCAGATGCAGTTCTTC

J: TRBJ1-1
size: -
D: -
V: TRBV29-1
CDR3: CSVNQRMNTEAFF
DNA: TGCAGCGTCAATCAACGAATGAACACTGAAGCTTTCTTT

J: TRBJ1-2
size: -
D: -
V: TRBV5-1
CDR3: CASSLVDYSGYTF
DNA: TGCGCCAGCAGCTTGGTGGATTATAGTGGCTACACCTTC

J: TRBJ1-1
size: -
D: -
V: TRBV7-8
CDR3: CASKTEQGNTEAFF
DNA: TGTGCCAGCAAGACAGAACAGGGGAACACTGAAGCTTTCTTT

J: TRBJ2-1
size: -
D: TRBD2
V: TRBV7-6
CDR3: CASSPGLASGGQNEQFF
DNA: TGTGCCAGCAGCCCCGGGTTGGCTAGCGGGGGGCAGAATGAGCAGTTCTTC

J: TRBJ1-5
size: few
D: -
V: TRBV4-2
CDR3: CASSQEANSYSNQPQHF
DNA: TGTGCCAGCAGCCAAGAGGCAAACAGTTATAGCAATCAGCCCCAGCATTTT

J: TRBJ2-6
size: -
D: -
V: TRBV12-3/TRBV12-4
CDR3: CASSLRATGTLSGANVLTF
DNA: TGTGCCAGCAGTTTAAGGGCGACAGGCACCCTCTCTGGGGCCAACGTCCTGACTTTC

J: TRBJ1-2
size: many
D: -
V: TRBV27
CDR3: CASSVSAADSRLYGYTF
DNA: TGTGCCAGCAGTGTTTCAGCAGCGGACAGCCGCTTGTATGGCTACACCTTC

J: TRBJ1-2
size: many
D: TRBD1
V: TRBV5-6
CDR3: CASSLTGGNYGYTF
DNA: TGTGCCAGCAGTCTGACAGGGGGAAACTATGGCTACACCTTC

J: TRBJ2-7
size: once
D: TRBD1
V: TRBV25-1
CDR3: CASTRGTGGYEQYF
DNA: TGTGCCAGCACCCGCGGGACAGGGGGCTACGAGCAGTACTTC

J: TRBJ2-3
size: few
D: TRBD2
V: TRBV5-4
CDR3: CASSSGGRSGGKDTQYF
DNA: TGTGCCAGCAGCTCAGGTGGTAGGAGCGGGGGTAAAGATACGCAGTATTTT